This T cell receptor beta chain was identified during a study of blood T cells in healthy people across ages. Donors gave around 9.8 milliliters of peripheral blood apiece. Isolated PBMCs totaled at least 7 million in each sample. Samples each yielded at least 5 micrograms of total RNA. Trimming took off 3 bases at V and 10 bases at J, with 21 bases between the two ends. The CDR3 runs to 15 residues. Germline values: CDR1 MDHEN, CDR2 SYDVKM. Next came a second PCR, run for 7 to 11 cycles, which used a sample-barcoded 5' primer along with a J-beta primer mix. Paired-end reads containing CDR3 totaled no fewer than 3 million for each sample. MiXCR, run by TCRdb on the 5' RACE reads, gives a single entry per CDR3 protein. This sample yields hundreds of thousands of distinct CDR3 sequences, of which roughly three fifths are seen a single time; about two fifths belongs to the top ten. In this sample, this clonotype turned up a few times.

The source of this sequence is a man aged 60 to 75 in good health. The sample consisted of blood. This chain uses TRBV28 with TRBJ1-2; D call uncertain. CDR3 DNA sequence: TGTGCCAGCAGTTTCTGGACGGGTTTTAGGAGAGACTACACCTTC. It translates to CASSFWTGFRRDYTF.